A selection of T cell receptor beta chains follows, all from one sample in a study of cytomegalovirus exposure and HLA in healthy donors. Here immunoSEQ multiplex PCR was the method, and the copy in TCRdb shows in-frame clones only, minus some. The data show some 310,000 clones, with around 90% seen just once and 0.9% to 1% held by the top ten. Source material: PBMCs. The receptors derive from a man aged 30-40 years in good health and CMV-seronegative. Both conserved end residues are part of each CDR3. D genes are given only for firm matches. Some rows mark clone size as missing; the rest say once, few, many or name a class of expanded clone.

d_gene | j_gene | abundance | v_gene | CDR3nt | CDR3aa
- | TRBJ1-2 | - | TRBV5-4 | TGTGCCAGCAGCCCCGATAATACAGCCCGGGGAGGGTATGGCTACACCTTC | CASSPDNTARGGYGYTF
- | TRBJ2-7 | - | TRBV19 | TGTGCCAGTAGTACGACAGCGAAGGATGAGCAGTACTTC | CASSTTAKDEQYF
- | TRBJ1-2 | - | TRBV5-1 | TGCGCCAGCAGCCTGGATCTGGAGTGGGGCTACACCTTC | CASSLDLEWGYTF
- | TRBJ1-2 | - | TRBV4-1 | TGCGCCAGCAGCCAAAGGGACCCGGTCGGGGGCTATGGCTACACCTTC | CASSQRDPVGGYGYTF
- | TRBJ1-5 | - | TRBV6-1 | TGTGCCAGCAGTGAATTCGGGGGTAGCAATCAGCCCCAGCATTTT | CASSEFGGSNQPQHF
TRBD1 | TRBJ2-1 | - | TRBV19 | TGTGCCAGTAGTGTCACAGGGGGCCCCCCTTACAATGAGCAGTTCTTC | CASSVTGGPPYNEQFF
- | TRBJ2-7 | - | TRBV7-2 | TGTGCCAGCAGCTTTGGGGCTGGAGAGCAGTACTTC | CASSFGAGEQYF
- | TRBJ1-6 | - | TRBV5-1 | TGCGCCAGCAGCCAAGAGTTTGGGGCTGGATCACCCCTCCACTTT | CASSQEFGAGSPLHF
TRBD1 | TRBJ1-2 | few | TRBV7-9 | TGTGCCAGCAGCTCACAGGGGGCAGGTTATGGCTACACCTTC | CASSSQGAGYGYTF
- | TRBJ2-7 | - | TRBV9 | TGTGCCAGCAGCGCCCCTCGGGGGTACGAGCAGTACTTC | CASSAPRGYEQYF
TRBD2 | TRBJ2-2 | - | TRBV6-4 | TGTGCCAGCAGTTCCGGACTAGCGGAGAACACCGGGGAGCTGTTTTTT | CASSSGLAENTGELFF
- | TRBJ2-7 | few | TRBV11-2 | TGTGCCAGCAGCATCAGTGGAGTCTACGAGCAGTACTTC | CASSISGVYEQYF
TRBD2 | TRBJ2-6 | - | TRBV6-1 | TGTGCCAGCAGTGAAGCGTTTACCAGCGGGGGGACCGGATTCTCTGGGGCCAACGTCCTGACTTTC | CASSEAFTSGGTGFSGANVLTF
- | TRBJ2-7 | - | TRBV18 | TGTGCCAGCGCAAGCAGGGTTCTAGGGTCATACGAGCAGTACTTC | CASASRVLGSYEQYF
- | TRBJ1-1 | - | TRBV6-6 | TGTGCCAGCAGTTACAGGAGCAACACTGAAGCTTTCTTT | CASSYRSNTEAFF
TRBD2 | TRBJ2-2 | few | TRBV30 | TGTGCCTGGTCTTGGACTAGCGCGAACACCGGGGAGCTGTTTTTT | CAWSWTSANTGELFF
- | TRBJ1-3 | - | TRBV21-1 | TGTGCCAGCATCAATGTAGGGGGCCTTTATTTT | CASINVGGLYF
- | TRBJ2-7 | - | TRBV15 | TGTGCCACCAGCAGAGAGACAGCCGTGGGAGAGCAGTACTTC | CATSRETAVGEQYF
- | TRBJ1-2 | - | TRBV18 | TGTGCCAGCTCCCTGCAGGGGAGTGGCTACACCTTC | CASSLQGSGYTF
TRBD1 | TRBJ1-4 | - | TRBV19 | TGTGCCAGTAGTACCCCGAGGGGGCAGAGGGGAACTAATGAAAAACTGTTTTTT | CASSTPRGQRGTNEKLFF
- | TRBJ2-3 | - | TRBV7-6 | TGTGCCAGCAGCCCGCAGGCTAGCACAGATACGCAGTATTTT | CASSPQASTDTQYF
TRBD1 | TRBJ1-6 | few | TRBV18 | TGTGCCAGCTCACCACCTAATATTATAGGGGACAGGGATAATTCACCCCTCCACTTT | CASSPPNIIGDRDNSPLHF
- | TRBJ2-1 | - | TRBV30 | TGTGCCTGGACCGAGGGCAGCTCCTACAATGAGCAGTTCTTC | CAWTEGSSYNEQFF
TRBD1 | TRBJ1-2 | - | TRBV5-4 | TGTGCCAGCAGCCCAGGACAGGGCTATGGCTACACCTTC | CASSPGQGYGYTF
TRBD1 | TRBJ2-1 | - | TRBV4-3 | TGCGCCAGCAGCCAAGTTGACAGGGGCCATGAGCAGTTCTTC | CASSQVDRGHEQFF